The T cell receptor beta chain described here comes from a study of shared clonotypes between healthy human individuals. Naive CD8 cells lacked CD45RO, underwent positive selection for CCR7 and left out terminally differentiated effector memory CD45RA+ cells. Donors were healthy HIV-negative adults without recent acute infections or vaccinations. 200 to 250 ng DNA, 30,000 or so T cell genomes, went into each sorted-subset replicate PCR. Clones were sequenced by immunoSEQ multiplex PCR, and TCRdb holds only the in-frame ones, with some missing. This table holds roughly 1,800,000 clones, just under 95% found once. This CDR3 spans 16 amino acids. V lost 0 bases and J 4 bases, leaving 13 bases between the germline ends. Germline CDR1 reads MGHRA; CDR2 reads YSYEKL. To note about this clone: What it binds is unknown.

General observations from the study: Naive CD4 clonotypes were shared across several donors at roughly 5%. Non-shared clonotypes had lower generation probabilities than clonotypes shared by all four sorted-subset donors.

The sequenced material came from naive CD8+ T cells sorted from blood. V is TRBV4-1 and J is TRBJ2-1, with D tentatively TRBD2 (6 bases). The sequence was obtained from a man younger than 35 in good health. The CDR3 spells CASSQEVGGIYNEQFF. The CDR3 DNA reads TGCGCCAGCAGCCAAGAGGTTGGGGGGATATACAATGAGCAGTTCTTC.